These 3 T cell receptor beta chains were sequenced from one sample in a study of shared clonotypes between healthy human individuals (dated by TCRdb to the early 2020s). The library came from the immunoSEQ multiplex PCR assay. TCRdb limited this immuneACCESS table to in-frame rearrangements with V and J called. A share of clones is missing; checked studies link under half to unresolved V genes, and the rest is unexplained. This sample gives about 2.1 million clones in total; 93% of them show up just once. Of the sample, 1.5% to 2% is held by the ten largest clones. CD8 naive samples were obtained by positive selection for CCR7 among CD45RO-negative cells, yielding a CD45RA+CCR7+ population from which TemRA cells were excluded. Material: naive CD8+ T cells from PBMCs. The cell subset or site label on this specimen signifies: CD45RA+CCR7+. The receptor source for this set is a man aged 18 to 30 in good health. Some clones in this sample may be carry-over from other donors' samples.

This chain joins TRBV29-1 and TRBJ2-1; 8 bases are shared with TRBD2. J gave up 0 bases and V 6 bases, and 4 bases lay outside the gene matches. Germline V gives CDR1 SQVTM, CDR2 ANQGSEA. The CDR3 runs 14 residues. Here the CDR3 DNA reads TGCAGCGTAGCGGGGGCGAGCTCCTACAATGAGCAGTTCTTC. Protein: CSVAGASSYNEQFF.

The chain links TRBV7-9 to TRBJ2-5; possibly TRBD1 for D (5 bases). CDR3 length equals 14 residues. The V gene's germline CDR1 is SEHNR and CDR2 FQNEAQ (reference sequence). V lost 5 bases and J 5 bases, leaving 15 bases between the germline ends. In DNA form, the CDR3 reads TGTGCCAGCAGCGCTCCCTTAGGGGTGGAGACCCAGTACTTC. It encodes CASSAPLGVETQYF.

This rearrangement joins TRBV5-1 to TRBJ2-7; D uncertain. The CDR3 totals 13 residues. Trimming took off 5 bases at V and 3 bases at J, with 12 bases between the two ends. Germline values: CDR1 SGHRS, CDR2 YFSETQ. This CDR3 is CASSPRHDYEQYF. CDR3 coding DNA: TGCGCCAGCAGTCCCAGGCACGACTACGAGCAGTACTTC.